The T cell receptor beta chain described here comes from a study of cytomegalovirus exposure and HLA in healthy donors. 13 Jbeta primers and 60 Vbeta primers were used for the PCR. Clones were sequenced by immunoSEQ multiplex PCR, and TCRdb holds only the in-frame ones, with some missing. This table lists 200,000 to 250,000 clones. V lost 4 bases and J lost 0, with 17 bases in between. Germline V gene lookup returns CDR1 SGDLS and CDR2 YYNGEE. The CDR3 has 18 amino acids. This TCR came from a woman between 25 and 40 years old in good health and CMV-seropositive. This sequence joins TRBV9 and TRBJ2-6, with D possibly TRBD1 on 6 matching bases. The sequenced material came from PBMCs. CDR3 region: CASSTRQDLSSGANVLTF. CDR3 nucleotides: TGTGCCAGCAGCACCCGACAGGATCTGAGCTCTGGGGCCAACGTCCTGACTTTC. Looking up the rest from reference TRBV9 and TRBJ2-6 gives the full variable domain: DSGVTQTPKHLITATGQRVTLRCSPRSGDLSVYWYQQSLDQGLQFLIQYYNGEERAKGNILERFSAQQFPDLHSELNLSSLELGDSALYFCASSTRQDLSSGANVLTFGAGSRLTVL.